The 28 T cell receptor beta chains reported below all come from one sample, sequenced in a study of cytomegalovirus exposure and HLA in healthy donors. Primers for the PCR totalled 60 Vbeta and 13 Jbeta. Sequencing used immunoSEQ multiplex PCR; TCRdb keeps in-frame clones, though not all of them. The sample has about 200,000 clones, roughly 80% seen once. Sequencing was done on a sample of PBMCs. The receptors originated from a woman in her twenties or thirties in good health and CMV-seropositive.

The chain links TRBV6-6 to TRBJ1-1; unclear D gene. V lost 6 bases, J lost 2 bases, and 7 bases lay in between. This CDR3 is built from 12 residues. The germline V gene encodes CDR1 MNHNY and CDR2 SVGAGI (reference sequence). In nucleotides, the CDR3 is TGTGCCAGCAGACTGATTAACACTGAAGCTTTCTTT. The encoded protein is CASRLINTEAFF.

V usage is TRBV6-6 and J usage is TRBJ1-4, with D possibly TRBD1 on 5 matching bases. V lost 6 bases to trimming and J lost 8 bases, with 16 bases between them. Germline V lookup: CDR1 MNHNY, CDR2 SVGAGI (reference sequence). CDR3 length: 14 residues. For the CDR3, the DNA is TGTGCCAGCAGCGGGGTGGGGGGACGAGAAAAACTGTTTTTT. Translating gives CASSGVGGREKLFF.

This chain connects TRBV7-9 to TRBJ1-2; 7 bases are shared with TRBD1. The CDR3 spans 13 residues. Germline V gene data show CDR1 as SEHNR and CDR2 as FQNEAQ (reference sequence). The V gene end was trimmed by 5 bases and the J gene end by 8 bases; junction bases not matched to a gene: 8. CDR3 sequence: CASSGDRASGYTF. For the CDR3, the DNA is TGTGCCAGCAGCGGTGACAGGGCTTCCGGCTACACCTTC.

This clone was seen once. The V call is TRBV6-7, the J call TRBJ1-1; D unresolved. TRBV6-7 is an ORF; its function is uncertain. V lost 5 bases and J 10 bases, leaving 8 bases between the germline ends. This CDR3 comprises 10 residues. CDR3 sequence: CASSVSVAFF. The CDR3 nucleotides are TGTGCCAGCAGTGTTTCGGTAGCTTTCTTT.

The J gene is TRBJ2-3, the V gene TRBV30; no reliable D call. Germline-derived CDR1 and CDR2 are GTSNPN and SVGIG (reference sequence). The CDR3 is 14 amino acids. The V gene lost 3 bases and the J gene lost 2 bases, with 12 bases spanning the gap. The CDR3 DNA is TGTGCCTGGAGCGCCCGGGTTCCCACAGATACGCAGTATTTT. It codes for CAWSARVPTDTQYF.

This clone was counted once. This chain joins TRBV7-2 and TRBJ2-1; weak D call: TRBD2 (5 bases). The CDR3 sequence is 14 residues long. CDR1 SGHTA and CDR2 FQGNSA come from the germline V gene. Deletions cut 8 bases from V and 0 bases from J, with 11 bases between. The CDR3 DNA reads as TGTGCCAGCCGCCGGGATAGCTCCTACAATGAGCAGTTCTTC. As protein: CASRRDSSYNEQFF.

The rearrangement links TRBV5-5 to TRBJ1-1; tentatively, D is TRBD1 (5 bases). V gave up 3 bases and J gave up 6 bases, with 18 bases separating them. There are 15 residues in the CDR3. CDR1 is SGHKS, CDR2 YYEKEE, per germline (reference sequence). For the CDR3, the DNA is TGTGCCAGCAGCTGGATTGAAAGGGGTTTCCCTGAAGCTTTCTTT. Amino acids: CASSWIERGFPEAFF.

The V and J genes are TRBV9 and TRBJ2-2, with D possibly matching TRBD1 (6 bases). V gave up 6 bases and J gave up 4 bases, with 16 bases separating them. CDR3 length: 15 amino acids. Germline V gene data show CDR1 as SGDLS and CDR2 as YYNGEE. CDR3 sequence: CASTAQGMSTGELFF. In DNA form, the CDR3 reads TGTGCCAGCACCGCACAGGGAATGAGCACCGGGGAGCTGTTTTTT.

This sequence joins TRBV5-4 and TRBJ1-2; D is perhaps TRBD1 (6 bases). The V gene lost 3 bases and the J gene lost 2 bases, with 8 bases spanning the gap. The CDR3 totals 13 residues. The V gene's germline CDR1 is SGHNT and CDR2 YYREEE (reference sequence). DNA for the CDR3: TGTGCCAGCAGCTCTAGGGGGAACTATGGCTACACCTTC. Its protein product is CASSSRGNYGYTF.

The sample holds a few counts of this clone. The chain couples TRBV10-3 to TRBJ2-7; TRBD1 matches at 7 bases. Germline CDR1 ENHRY, CDR2 SYGVKD. This CDR3 contains 15 residues. J gave up 4 bases and V 2 bases, and 8 bases lay outside the gene matches. CDR3: CAISEPRQGSYEQYF. In DNA, the CDR3 is TGTGCCATCAGTGAGCCGCGACAGGGCTCGTACGAGCAGTACTTC.

The rearrangement joins TRBV6-5 to TRBJ2-1; 10 positions match TRBD2. V was pared by 5 bases and J by 6 bases, with 7 bases of the junction left unmatched. This CDR3 spans 15 amino acids. The V gene's germline CDR1 is MNHEY and CDR2 SVGAGI. The CDR3 protein is CASSPSSGGGNEQFF. CDR3 DNA sequence: TGTGCCAGCAGTCCTTCGAGCGGGGGGGGCAATGAGCAGTTCTTC.

J is TRBJ2-2 and V is TRBV13; D possibly corresponds to TRBD1 (5 bases). The CDR3 is 18 residues long. V shed 3 bases and J shed 0 bases, with 17 bases lying between them. Germline lookup yields CDR1 PRHDT and CDR2 FYEKMQ (reference sequence). CDR3 coding DNA: TGTGCCAGCAGCTTCCTCGAGCTCGACAGAACGAACACCGGGGAGCTGTTTTTT. Amino acids: CASSFLELDRTNTGELFF.

The chain uses TRBV28 and TRBJ1-4; D may be TRBD1 (6 bases). Trimming shortened V by 7 bases and J by 3 bases, and 15 bases separated the two germline ends. Per the germline V gene, CDR1 is MDHEN and CDR2 is SYDVKM. The CDR3 contains 15 residues. The CDR3 loop reads CASKVYRVPNEKLFF. The CDR3 coding sequence is TGTGCCAGCAAGGTCTACAGGGTCCCTAATGAAAAACTGTTTTTT.

This clone was counted a single time. V and J are TRBV25-1 and TRBJ2-5; D call uncertain. With 9 bases removed from V and 9 bases from J, the gap between germline ends came to 14 bases. There are 11 residues in the CDR3. The germline V gene has CDR1 MGHDK and CDR2 SYGVNS. The CDR3 coding sequence is TGTGCCAGTACCTCCCTGGCTTCCCAGTACTTC. This encodes CASTSLASQYF.

The genes are TRBV5-1 and TRBJ2-3; no reliable D call. The CDR3 extends over 12 amino acids. Germline CDR1 reads SGHRS; CDR2 reads YFSETQ. V lost 2 bases, J lost 2 bases, and 3 bases lay in between. The CDR3, as DNA: TGCGCCAGCAGCTTCCACACAGATACGCAGTATTTT. This translates into CASSFHTDTQYF.

The chain joins TRBV15 to TRBJ2-7; 15 nucleotides agree with TRBD2. The CDR3 totals 15 residues. Germline CDR1 and CDR2: LNHNV and YYDKDF (reference sequence). After removal of 5 bases from V and 3 bases from J, the junction contained 2 bases not matched to a gene. Here the CDR3 DNA reads TGTGCCACCAGCCCGGGACTAGCGGGAGGCTACGAGCAGTACTTC. Translating gives CATSPGLAGGYEQYF.

The V and J genes are TRBV30 and TRBJ2-2; 9 positions agree with TRBD1. Germline assignment: CDR1 GTSNPN and CDR2 SVGIG (reference sequence). Trimming removed 5 bases from V and 2 bases from J; junction bases left unmatched: 9. The CDR3 length is 16 residues. The CDR3 reads CAWVNKGQGNTGELFF. The DNA for the CDR3 is TGTGCCTGGGTAAACAAGGGACAGGGCAACACCGGGGAGCTGTTTTTT.

This rearrangement joins TRBV27 to TRBJ1-6, with TRBD1 matching over 7 bases. The CDR3 has 15 residues. Germline CDR1 is MNHEY and CDR2 is SMNVEV (reference sequence). J lost 6 bases, V lost 7 bases, and 9 bases had no gene match. The CDR3 nucleotides read TGTGCCAGCAAACTTTCGGGACAGTTTAATTCACCCCTCCACTTT. The encoded protein is CASKLSGQFNSPLHF.

The chain links TRBV4-3 to TRBJ2-5; D not certain. This CDR3 is 13 amino acids long. CDR1 and CDR2 from the germline V gene are LGHNA and YSLEER. Trimming removed 1 base at V and 5 bases at J, with 8 bases between. CDR3 region: CASSQAPPETQYF. Here the CDR3 DNA reads TGCGCCAGCAGCCAAGCCCCCCCGGAGACCCAGTACTTC.

The J gene is TRBJ2-3, the V gene TRBV5-6; D is perhaps TRBD1 (6 bases). The germline V gene encodes CDR1 SGHDT and CDR2 YYEEEE. V gave up 0 bases and J gave up 2 bases, with 10 bases separating them. This CDR3 region has 15 residues. CDR3 coding DNA: TGTGCCAGCAGCTTGGCAGGGACACACACAGATACGCAGTATTTT. It is translated as CASSLAGTHTDTQYF. The variable domain in full, completed from reference TRBV5-6 and TRBJ2-3, reads DAGVTQSPTHLIKTRGQQVTLRCSPKSGHDTVSWYQQALGQGPQFIFQYYEEEERQRGNFPDRFSGHQFPNYSSELNVNALLLGDSALYLCASSLAGTHTDTQYFGPGTRLTVL.

The chain uses TRBV10-3 and TRBJ1-5; no clear D. The CDR3 has 14 residues. Germline CDR1 reads ENHRY; CDR2 reads SYGVKD. With 0 bases removed from V and 10 bases from J, the gap between germline ends came to 13 bases. The CDR3 DNA sequence: TGTGCCATCAGTGAGTCTTTCCCGGTTGTTCCCCAGCATTTT. Protein: CAISESFPVVPQHF.

The chain combines TRBV16 with TRBJ2-5; TRBD2 agrees at 13 bases. With V trimmed by 5 bases and J by 7 bases, 7 bases remained unmatched. This CDR3 is 15 amino acids long. From germline, CDR1 is KGHSY and CDR2 FQNENV. The DNA for the CDR3 is TGTGCCAGCAGCATCACGACTAGCGGGAGGACGACCCAGTACTTC. Translating gives CASSITTSGRTTQYF.

The J gene is TRBJ2-7, the V gene TRBV5-1; 10 bases map to TRBD2. The CDR3 totals 15 residues. Unmatched junction bases numbered 8, after V lost 7 bases and J lost 1 base. The germline V gene has CDR1 SGHRS and CDR2 YFSETQ. DNA for the CDR3: TGCGCCAGCCGAGGGAGCGGGGGGGCGTCCTACGAGCAGTACTTC. The encoded protein is CASRGSGGASYEQYF.

The chain combines TRBV7-2 with TRBJ2-7; tentatively, D is TRBD1 (5 bases). This CDR3 region has 13 residues. V was cut by 6 bases and J by 6 bases, with 15 bases left in between. The V gene's germline CDR1 is SGHTA and CDR2 FQGNSA. The CDR3 nucleotides are TGTACCAGCAGTATGGACATTAAAGGCGAGCAGTACTTC. This gives the protein CTSSMDIKGEQYF.

The V and J genes are TRBV14 and TRBJ2-7; tentative D call: TRBD1 (6 bases). The germline V gene has CDR1 SGHDN and CDR2 FVKESK. Trimming took 5 bases from V and 3 from J, leaving 14 bases between them. The length of the CDR3 is 14 residues. CDR3 DNA sequence: TGTGCCAGCAGCTCGCGACAGGCGCACTACGAGCAGTACTTC. It encodes CASSSRQAHYEQYF.

The rearrangement joins TRBV19 to TRBJ2-2; D unresolved. Germline V gives CDR1 LNHDA, CDR2 SQIVND (reference sequence). Trimming removed 1 base at V and 4 bases at J, with 10 bases between. This CDR3 spans 15 amino acids. CDR3 in DNA: TGTGCCAGTAGTATAGTCCGCCCCGGCACCGGGGAGCTGTTTTTT. Protein: CASSIVRPGTGELFF.

The rearrangement uses TRBV7-2 and TRBJ1-2; D possibly corresponds to TRBD1 (6 bases). This CDR3 spans 12 amino acids. Germline V lookup: CDR1 SGHTA, CDR2 FQGNSA. Trimming took 5 bases from V and 8 from J, leaving 12 bases between them. CDR3 loop: CASSTDRRGYTF. CDR3 sequence (DNA): TGTGCCAGCAGCACAGACAGGCGAGGCTACACCTTC.

This rearrangement joins TRBV30 to TRBJ1-5; 7 nucleotides align to TRBD1. Germline CDR1 GTSNPN, CDR2 SVGIG (reference sequence). The junction had 2 bases not matched to a gene; V was cut back by 2 bases and J by 7 bases. The CDR3 is made up of 12 amino acids. CDR3 loop: CAWSQGGQPQHF. The CDR3 DNA sequence: TGTGCCTGGAGTCAGGGGGGCCAGCCCCAGCATTTT.